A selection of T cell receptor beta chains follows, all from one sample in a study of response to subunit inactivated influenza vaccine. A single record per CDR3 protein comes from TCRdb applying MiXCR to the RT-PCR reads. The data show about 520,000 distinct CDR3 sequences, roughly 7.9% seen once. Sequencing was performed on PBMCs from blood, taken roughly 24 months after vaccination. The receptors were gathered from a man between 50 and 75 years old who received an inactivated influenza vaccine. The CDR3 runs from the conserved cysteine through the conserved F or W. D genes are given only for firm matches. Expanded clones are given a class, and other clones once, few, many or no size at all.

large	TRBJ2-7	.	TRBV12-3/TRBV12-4	TGTGCCAGCAGCTCACAGATATACGAGCAGTACTTC	CASSSQIYEQYF
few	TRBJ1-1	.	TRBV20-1	TGCAGTGCTAGAGCACCAGCTGGGTCGAACACTGAAGCTTTCTTT	CSARAPAGSNTEAFF
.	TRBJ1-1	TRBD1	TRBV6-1	TGTGCCAGCAGTGCGTATCGACAGGGCAACACTGAAGCTTTCTTT	CASSAYRQGNTEAFF
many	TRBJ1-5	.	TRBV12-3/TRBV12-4	TGTGCCAGCAGTCCGACGGGTTATCAGCCCCAGCATTTT	CASSPTGYQPQHF
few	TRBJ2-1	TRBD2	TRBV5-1	TGCGCCAGCCGACGCGTAGCGGGAAACTCCTACAATGAGCAGTTCTTC	CASRRVAGNSYNEQFF
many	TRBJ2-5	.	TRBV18	TGTGCCAGCTCACCCAGGATCCAAGAGACCCAGTACTTC	CASSPRIQETQYF
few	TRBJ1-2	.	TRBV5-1	TGCGCCAGCAGCTCGGGACGGACGTTGGGGTATGGCTACACCTTC	CASSSGRTLGYGYTF
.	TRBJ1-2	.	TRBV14	TGTGCCAGCAGCCAAGCCCTCAGGATGGCGAATGGCTACACCTTC	CASSQALRMANGYTF
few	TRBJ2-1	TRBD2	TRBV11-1	TGTGCCAGCAGCAGTGATGGCGGGAGCGGCAATGAGCAGTTCTTC	CASSSDGGSGNEQFF
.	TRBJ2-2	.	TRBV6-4	TGTGCCAGCAGTGAAAAGTTCGTGCGATGGGCCGGGGAGCTGTTTTTT	CASSEKFVRWAGELFF
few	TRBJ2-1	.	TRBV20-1	TGCAGTGGGGCCCCCTACAATGAGCAGTTCTTC	CSGAPYNEQFF
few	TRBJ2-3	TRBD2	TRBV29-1	TGCAGCGTTGACATAGCGGGAGGATACACAGATACGCAGTATTTT	CSVDIAGGYTDTQYF
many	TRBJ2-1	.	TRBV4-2	TGTGCCAGCAGCCAAGGGCTATCCTACAATGAGCAGTTCTTC	CASSQGLSYNEQFF
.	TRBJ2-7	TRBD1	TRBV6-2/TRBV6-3	TGTGCCAGCAGTCTAACGACAGGGCCTACACGCGAGCAGTACTTC	CASSLTTGPTREQYF
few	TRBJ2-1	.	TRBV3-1	TGTGCCAGCAGCCAAGATCGGCTAGTGGGTGGCGAGCAGTTCTTC	CASSQDRLVGGEQFF
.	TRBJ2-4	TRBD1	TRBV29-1	TGCAGCGTTGCGTTAGGGGGCGCGGCCAAAAACATTCAGTACTTC	CSVALGGAAKNIQYF
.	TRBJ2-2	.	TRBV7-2	TGTGCCAGCAGCTTATTTGGGTTGCGGAACACCGGGGAGCTGTTTTTT	CASSLFGLRNTGELFF
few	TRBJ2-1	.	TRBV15	TGTGCCACCAGCAGAGATTTCGGCCCCTACAATGAGCAGTTCTTC	CATSRDFGPYNEQFF
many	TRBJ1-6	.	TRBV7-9	TGTGCCAGCAGCTTCCCAGGCTCCTCACCCCTCCACTTT	CASSFPGSSPLHF
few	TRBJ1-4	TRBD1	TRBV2	TGTGCCAGCAGTGAACAGGGGGCAAATGAAAAACTGTTTTTT	CASSEQGANEKLFF
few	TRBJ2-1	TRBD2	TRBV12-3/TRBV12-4	TGTGCCAGCAGTCCTAGCGGGACAAACAATGAGCAGTTCTTC	CASSPSGTNNEQFF
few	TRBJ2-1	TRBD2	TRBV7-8	TGTGCCAGCAGCTTATCGTTAGCGGGAGGCTCGCAGGTGCAGTTCTTC	CASSLSLAGGSQVQFF
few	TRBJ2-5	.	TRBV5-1	TGCGCCAGCAGCTTGTCAAGGACTCCTCCGGAGACCCAGTACTTC	CASSLSRTPPETQYF
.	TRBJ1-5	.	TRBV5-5	TGTGCCAGCAGCCCGGGCCGCCATTCGATGCCCCAGCATTTT	CASSPGRHSMPQHF
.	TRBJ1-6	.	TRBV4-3	TGCGCCAGCAGCCCCGTACGGGGGCCTAATTCACCCCTCCACTTT	CASSPVRGPNSPLHF
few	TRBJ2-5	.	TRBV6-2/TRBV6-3	TGTGCCAGCAGTTCTCAGGCCGTACGGGAGACCCAGTACTTC	CASSSQAVRETQYF
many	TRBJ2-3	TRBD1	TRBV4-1	TGCGCCAGCAGCCAGAACGGACAGGGCACAGATACGCAGTATTTT	CASSQNGQGTDTQYF
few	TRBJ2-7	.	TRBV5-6	TGTGCCAGCAGTTGGGAGACCTACGAGCAGTACTTC	CASSWETYEQYF
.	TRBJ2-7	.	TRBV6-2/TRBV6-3	TGTGCCAGCAGCTCGGACAGTTGGGGTGTCGAGCAGTACTTC	CASSSDSWGVEQYF
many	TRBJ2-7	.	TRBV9	TGTGCCAGCAGCCCAGGAGGGGGAGAGCAGTACTTC	CASSPGGGEQYF
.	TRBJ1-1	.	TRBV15	TGTGCCACCAGCAGAGATAGAGTGGACACTGAAGCTTTCTTT	CATSRDRVDTEAFF
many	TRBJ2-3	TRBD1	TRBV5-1	TGCGCCAGCAGCTTGATTGGGACAGGGGACCCTGGCACAGATACGCAGTATTTT	CASSLIGTGDPGTDTQYF
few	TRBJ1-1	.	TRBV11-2	TGTGCCAGCAGCCTTAGACCCAATATGAACACTGAAGCTTTCTTT	CASSLRPNMNTEAFF
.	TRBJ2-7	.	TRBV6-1	TGTGCCAGCAGTAAACAGGGTTTCTACGAGCAGTACTTC	CASSKQGFYEQYF
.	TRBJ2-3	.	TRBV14	TGTGCCAGCAGCCGCCGACTACTTTCTAGCACAGATACGCAGTATTTT	CASSRRLLSSTDTQYF
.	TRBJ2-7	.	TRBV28	TGTGCCAGCAGAGTCAGCGGGCCCTCCTACGAGCAGTACTTC	CASRVSGPSYEQYF
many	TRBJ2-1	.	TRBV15	TGTGCCACCAGCAGAAAGAGGGACGTGGAGCAGTTCTTC	CATSRKRDVEQFF
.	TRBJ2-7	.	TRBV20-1	TGCAGTGCTAAAACAGGATTACACTACGAGCAGTACTTC	CSAKTGLHYEQYF
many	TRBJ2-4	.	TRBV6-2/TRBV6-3	TGTGCCAGCAGTTTGTCAGCCAAAAACATTCAGTACTTC	CASSLSAKNIQYF
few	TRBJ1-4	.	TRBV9	TGTGCCAGCAGCGTAATGGCCAGTACTAATGAAAAACTGTTTTTT	CASSVMASTNEKLFF
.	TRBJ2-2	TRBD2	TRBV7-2	TGTGCCAGCAGCATCTCTAGCGGGAAGAGTGGGGAGCTGTTTTTT	CASSISSGKSGELFF
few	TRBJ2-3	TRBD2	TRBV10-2	TGCGCCAGCAGGTGGACTAGCGGGGGGTCAGATACGCAGTATTTT	CASRWTSGGSDTQYF
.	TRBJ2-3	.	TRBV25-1	TGTGCCAGCAGTGCCCCCACACGGGTCACAGATACGCAGTATTTT	CASSAPTRVTDTQYF
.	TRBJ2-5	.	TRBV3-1	TGTGCCAGCAGCCAAATGAGTGGAGAGACCCAGTACTTC	CASSQMSGETQYF
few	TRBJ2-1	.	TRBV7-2	TGTGCCAGCAGCCGTAGGGGGACCTACAATGAGCAGTTCTTC	CASSRRGTYNEQFF
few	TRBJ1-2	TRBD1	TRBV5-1	TGCGCCAGCAGCCCAACCCCGGGACAGGACTATGGCTACACCTTC	CASSPTPGQDYGYTF
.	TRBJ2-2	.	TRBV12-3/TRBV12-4	TGTGCCAGCAGACGCAGGTCGATCACCGGGGAGCTGTGTTTT	CASRRRSITGELCF
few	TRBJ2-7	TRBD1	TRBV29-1	TGCAGCGTTGAAGAACTTGGACAGGGTGGGTACGAGCAGTACTTC	CSVEELGQGGYEQYF
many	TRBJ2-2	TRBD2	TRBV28	TGTGCCATCAAAGCGGGGGTCCAGAACACCGGGGAGCTGTTTTTT	CAIKAGVQNTGELFF
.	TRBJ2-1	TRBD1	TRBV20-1	TGCAGTGCTAGGACGGACAGGGGTAACTTCTTC	CSARTDRGNFF